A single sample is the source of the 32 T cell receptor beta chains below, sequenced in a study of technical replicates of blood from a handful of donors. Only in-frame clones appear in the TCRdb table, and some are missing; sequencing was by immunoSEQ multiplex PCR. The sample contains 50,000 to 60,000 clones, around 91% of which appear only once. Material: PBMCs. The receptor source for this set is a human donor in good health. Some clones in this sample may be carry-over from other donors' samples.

In DNA, the CDR3 is TGTGCCAGCAGCTTGTTTTCGGAGGTCCAGTACTTC. It encodes CASSLFSEVQYF. J is TRBJ2-5 and V is TRBV5-4, with a possible D match to TRBD2 (5 bases). From germline, CDR1 is SGHNT and CDR2 YYREEE (reference sequence). The CDR3 consists of 12 residues. With 1 base removed from V and 10 bases from J, the gap between germline ends came to 11 bases.

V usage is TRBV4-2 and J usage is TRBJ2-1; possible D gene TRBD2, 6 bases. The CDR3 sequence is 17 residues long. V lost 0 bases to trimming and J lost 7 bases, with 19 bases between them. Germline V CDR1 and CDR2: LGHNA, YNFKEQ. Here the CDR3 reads CASSQDGVGGFWNEQFF. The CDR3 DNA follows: TGTGCCAGCAGCCAAGATGGGGTCGGGGGATTTTGGAATGAGCAGTTCTTC.

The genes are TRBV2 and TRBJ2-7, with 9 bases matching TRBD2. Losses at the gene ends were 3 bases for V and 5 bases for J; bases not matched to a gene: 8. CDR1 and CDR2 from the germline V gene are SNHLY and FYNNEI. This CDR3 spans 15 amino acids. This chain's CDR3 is CASSEVAGARNEQYF. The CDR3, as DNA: TGTGCCAGCAGTGAGGTAGCGGGGGCACGGAACGAGCAGTACTTC.

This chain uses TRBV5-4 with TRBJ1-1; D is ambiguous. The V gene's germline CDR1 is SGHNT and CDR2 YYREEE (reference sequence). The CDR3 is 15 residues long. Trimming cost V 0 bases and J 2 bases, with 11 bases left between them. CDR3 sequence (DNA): TGTGCCAGCAGCTTGGGAGGGAAGTCTAACACTGAAGCTTTCTTT. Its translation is CASSLGGKSNTEAFF. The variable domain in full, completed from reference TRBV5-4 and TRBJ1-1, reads ETGVTQSPTHLIKTRGQQVTLRCSSQSGHNTVSWYQQALGQGPQFIFQYYREEENGRGNFPPRFSGLQFPNYSSELNVNALELDDSALYLCASSLGGKSNTEAFFGQGTRLTVV.

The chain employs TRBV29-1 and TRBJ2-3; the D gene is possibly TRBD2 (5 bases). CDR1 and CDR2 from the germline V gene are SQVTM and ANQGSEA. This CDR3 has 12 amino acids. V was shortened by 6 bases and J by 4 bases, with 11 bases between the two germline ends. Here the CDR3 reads CSVLRGSDTQYF. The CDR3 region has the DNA TGCAGCGTCCTCCGGGGTTCAGATACGCAGTATTTT.

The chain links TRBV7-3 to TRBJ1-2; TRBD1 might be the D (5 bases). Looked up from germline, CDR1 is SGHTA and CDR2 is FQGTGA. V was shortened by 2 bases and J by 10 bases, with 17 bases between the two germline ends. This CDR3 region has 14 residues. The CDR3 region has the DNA TGTGCCAGCAGCTTATACGGGGGGGTCATTGACTACACCTTC. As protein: CASSLYGGVIDYTF.

In DNA form, the CDR3 reads TGTGCCATCAGTGCGGGACTAGCGGGGGTGAATGAGCAGTTCTTC. Its protein is CAISAGLAGVNEQFF. The V call is TRBV10-3, the J call TRBJ2-1, with 14 bases matching TRBD2. V lost 4 bases, J lost 7 bases, and 3 bases stayed unmatched. The CDR3 is made up of 15 amino acids. Germline values: CDR1 ENHRY, CDR2 SYGVKD.

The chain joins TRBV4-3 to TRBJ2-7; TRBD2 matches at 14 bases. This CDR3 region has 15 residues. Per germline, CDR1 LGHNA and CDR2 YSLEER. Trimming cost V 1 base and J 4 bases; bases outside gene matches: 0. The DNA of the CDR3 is TGCGCCAGCAGCCAAGGGACTAGCGGGAGGTACGAGCAGTACTTC. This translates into CASSQGTSGRYEQYF.

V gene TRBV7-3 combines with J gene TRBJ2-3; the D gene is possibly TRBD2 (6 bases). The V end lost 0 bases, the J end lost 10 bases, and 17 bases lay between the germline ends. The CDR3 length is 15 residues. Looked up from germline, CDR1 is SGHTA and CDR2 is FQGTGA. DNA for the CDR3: TGTGCCAGCAGCTTAACGAGTAGCGGCGGAGGAGCGCAGTATTTT. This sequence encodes CASSLTSSGGGAQYF.

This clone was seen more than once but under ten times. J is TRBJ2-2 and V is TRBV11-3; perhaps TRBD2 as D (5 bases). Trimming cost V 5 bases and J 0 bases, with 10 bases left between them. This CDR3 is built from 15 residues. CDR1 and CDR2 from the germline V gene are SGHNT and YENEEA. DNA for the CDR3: TGTGCCAGCAGCGTCGGGAAAACGAACACCGGGGAGCTGTTTTTT. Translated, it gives CASSVGKTNTGELFF.

CDR3 coding DNA: TGTGCCAGCAGCTTAGGGGTGAGACTAGCGAGGGAGACCCAGTACTTC. This translates into CASSLGVRLARETQYF. V and J are TRBV7-2 and TRBJ2-5, with 8 positions matching TRBD2. The ends lost 1 base at V and 5 bases at J; junction bases unmatched: 9. CDR3 size: 16 residues. Germline CDR1 SGHTA, CDR2 FQGNSA.

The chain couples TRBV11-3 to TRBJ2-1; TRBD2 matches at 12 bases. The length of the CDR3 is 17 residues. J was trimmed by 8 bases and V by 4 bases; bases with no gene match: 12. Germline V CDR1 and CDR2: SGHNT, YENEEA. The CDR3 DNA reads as TGTGCCAGCAGCTCAGGGGCCTCTAGCGGGGGGGCCCATGAGCAGTTCTTC. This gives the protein CASSSGASSGGAHEQFF.

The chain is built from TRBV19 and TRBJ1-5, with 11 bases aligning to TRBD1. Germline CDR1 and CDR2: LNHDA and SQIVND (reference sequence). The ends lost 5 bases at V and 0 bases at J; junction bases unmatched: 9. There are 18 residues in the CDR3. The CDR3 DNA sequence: TGTGCCAGTAGTTTGGGACAGGGGGTTTTGTTTAGCAATCAGCCCCAGCATTTT. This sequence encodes CASSLGQGVLFSNQPQHF.

CDR3 sequence reads: CASSWFGGRQQETQYF. For the CDR3, the DNA is TGCGCCAGCAGCTGGTTCGGTGGCAGACAACAAGAGACCCAGTACTTC. The chain employs TRBV5-1 and TRBJ2-5; D is undetermined. This CDR3 is 16 amino acids long. Trimming removed 3 bases from V and 2 bases from J, with 17 bases in between. Germline V gives CDR1 SGHRS, CDR2 YFSETQ. The variable domain in full, completed from reference TRBV5-1 and TRBJ2-5, reads KAGVTQTPRYLIKTRGQQVTLSCSPISGHRSVSWYQQTPGQGLQFLFEYFSETQRNKGNFPGRFSGRQFSNSRSEMNVSTLELGDSALYLCASSWFGGRQQETQYFGPGTRLLVL.

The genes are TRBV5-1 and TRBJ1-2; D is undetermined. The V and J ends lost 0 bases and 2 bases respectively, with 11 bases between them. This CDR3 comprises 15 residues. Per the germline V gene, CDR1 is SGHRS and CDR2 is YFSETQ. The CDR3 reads CASSLASGTNYGYTF. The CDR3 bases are TGCGCCAGCAGCTTGGCCTCGGGTACGAACTATGGCTACACCTTC.

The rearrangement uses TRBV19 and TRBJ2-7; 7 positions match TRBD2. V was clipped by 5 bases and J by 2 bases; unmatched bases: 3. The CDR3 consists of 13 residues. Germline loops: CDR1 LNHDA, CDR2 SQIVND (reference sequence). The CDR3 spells CASSLGTTYEQYF. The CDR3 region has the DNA TGTGCCAGTAGTCTAGGGACTACCTACGAGCAGTACTTC.

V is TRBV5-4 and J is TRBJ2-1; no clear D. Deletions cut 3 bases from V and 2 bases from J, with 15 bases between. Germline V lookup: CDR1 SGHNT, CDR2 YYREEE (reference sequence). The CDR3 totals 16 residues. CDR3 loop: CASSYATVFTYNEQFF. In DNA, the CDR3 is TGTGCCAGCAGCTACGCGACTGTATTCACCTACAATGAGCAGTTCTTC.

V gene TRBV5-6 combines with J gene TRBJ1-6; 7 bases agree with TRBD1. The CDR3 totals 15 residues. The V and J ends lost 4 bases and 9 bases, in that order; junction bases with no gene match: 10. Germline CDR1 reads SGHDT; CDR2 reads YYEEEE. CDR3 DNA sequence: TGTGCCAGCAGCGCCGGGACAGACGATTTTTCACCCCTCCACTTT. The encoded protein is CASSAGTDDFSPLHF.

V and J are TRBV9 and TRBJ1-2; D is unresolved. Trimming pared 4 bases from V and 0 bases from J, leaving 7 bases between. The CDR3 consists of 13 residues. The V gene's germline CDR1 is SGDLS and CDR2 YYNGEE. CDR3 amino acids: CASSPGPNYGYTF. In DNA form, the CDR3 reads TGTGCCAGCAGCCCTGGGCCTAACTATGGCTACACCTTC.

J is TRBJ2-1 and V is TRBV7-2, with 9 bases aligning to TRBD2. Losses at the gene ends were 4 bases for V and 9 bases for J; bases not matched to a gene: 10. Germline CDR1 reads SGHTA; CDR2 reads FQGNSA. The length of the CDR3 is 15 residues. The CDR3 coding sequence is TGTGCCAGCAGCTCCCTGGGCGGGGGGGCCGGTGAGCAGTTCTTC. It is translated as CASSSLGGGAGEQFF.

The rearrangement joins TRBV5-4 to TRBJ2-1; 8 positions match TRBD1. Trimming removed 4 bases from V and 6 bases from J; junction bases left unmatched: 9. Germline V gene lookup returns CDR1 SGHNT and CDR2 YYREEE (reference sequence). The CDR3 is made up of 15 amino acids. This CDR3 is CASSPDRGKGNEQFF. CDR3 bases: TGTGCCAGCAGCCCCGACAGGGGAAAGGGCAATGAGCAGTTCTTC.

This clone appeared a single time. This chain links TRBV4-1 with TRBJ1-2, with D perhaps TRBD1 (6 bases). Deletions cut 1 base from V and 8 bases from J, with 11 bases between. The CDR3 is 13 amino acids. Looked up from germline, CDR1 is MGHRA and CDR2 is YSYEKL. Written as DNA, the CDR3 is TGCGCCAGCAGCCAAGTTGGGGGCCCAGGCTACACCTTC. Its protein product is CASSQVGGPGYTF.

The CDR3 nucleotides read TGTGCCAGCAGCTCGGGACCCGGGGGAGAGACCCAGTACTTC. It specifies CASSSGPGGETQYF. The V and J genes are TRBV7-3 and TRBJ2-5; D possibly corresponds to TRBD2 (6 bases). The CDR3 has 14 residues. Between the trimmed V and J ends, which lost 4 bases and 4 bases, there was a span of 13 bases. Germline CDR1 and CDR2: SGHTA and FQGTGA.

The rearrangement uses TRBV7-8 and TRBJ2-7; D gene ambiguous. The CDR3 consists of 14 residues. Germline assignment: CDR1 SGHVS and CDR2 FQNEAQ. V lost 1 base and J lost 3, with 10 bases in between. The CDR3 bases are TGTGCCAGCAGCTTAGGCGAAGCTTACTACGAGCAGTACTTC. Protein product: CASSLGEAYYEQYF.

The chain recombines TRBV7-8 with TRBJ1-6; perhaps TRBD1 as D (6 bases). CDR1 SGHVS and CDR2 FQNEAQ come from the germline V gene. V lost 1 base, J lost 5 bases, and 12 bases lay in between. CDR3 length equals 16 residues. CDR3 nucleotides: TGTGCCAGCAGCTTAGTCGGGGGGCCCAATAATTCACCCCTCCACTTT. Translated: CASSLVGGPNNSPLHF. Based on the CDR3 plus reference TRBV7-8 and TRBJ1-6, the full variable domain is GAGVSQSPRYKVAKRGQDVALRCDPISGHVSLFWYQQALGQGPEFLTYFQNEAQLDKSGLPSDRFFAERPEGSVSTLKIQRTQQEDSAVYLCASSLVGGPNNSPLHFGNGTRLTVT.

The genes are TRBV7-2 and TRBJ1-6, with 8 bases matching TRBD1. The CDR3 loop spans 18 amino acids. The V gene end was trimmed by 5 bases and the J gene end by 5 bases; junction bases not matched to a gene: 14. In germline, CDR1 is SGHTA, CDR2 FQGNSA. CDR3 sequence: CASSPKSSGTGNNSPLHF. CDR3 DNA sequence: TGTGCCAGCAGCCCCAAATCGTCCGGGACAGGAAATAATTCACCCCTCCACTTT.

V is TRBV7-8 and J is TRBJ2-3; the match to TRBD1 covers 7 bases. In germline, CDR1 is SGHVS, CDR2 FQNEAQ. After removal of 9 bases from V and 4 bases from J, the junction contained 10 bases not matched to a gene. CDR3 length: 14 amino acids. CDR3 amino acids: CASIRDSRSDTQYF. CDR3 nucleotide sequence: TGTGCCAGTATCCGGGACAGCAGGTCAGATACGCAGTATTTT.

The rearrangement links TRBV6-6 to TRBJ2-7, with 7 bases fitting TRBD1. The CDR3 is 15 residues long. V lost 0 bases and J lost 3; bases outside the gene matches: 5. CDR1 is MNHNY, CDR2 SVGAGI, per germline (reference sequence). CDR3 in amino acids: CASSYSTRGNYEQYF. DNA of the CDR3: TGTGCCAGCAGTTACTCGACCAGGGGGAACTACGAGCAGTACTTC.

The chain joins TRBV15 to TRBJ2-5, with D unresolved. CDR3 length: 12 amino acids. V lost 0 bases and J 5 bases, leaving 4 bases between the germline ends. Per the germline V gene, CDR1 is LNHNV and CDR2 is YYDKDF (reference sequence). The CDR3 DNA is TGTGCCACCAGCAGAGAGTATGAGACCCAGTACTTC. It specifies CATSREYETQYF.

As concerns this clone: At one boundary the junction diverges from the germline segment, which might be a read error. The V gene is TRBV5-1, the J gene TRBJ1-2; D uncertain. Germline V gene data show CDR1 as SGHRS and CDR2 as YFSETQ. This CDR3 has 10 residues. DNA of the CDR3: TGCGCCAGCAGCTTGGTCTTCTTCTCCTTC. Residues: CASSLVFFSF.

The CDR3 sequence is CSVIPREVTEAFF. CDR3 nucleotides: TGCAGCGTTATACCAAGGGAGGTCACTGAAGCTTTCTTT. The J gene is TRBJ1-1, the V gene TRBV29-1; D unresolved. The germline V gene has CDR1 SQVTM and CDR2 ANQGSEA. With 5 bases removed from V and 4 bases from J, the gap between germline ends came to 14 bases. CDR3 length equals 13 residues.

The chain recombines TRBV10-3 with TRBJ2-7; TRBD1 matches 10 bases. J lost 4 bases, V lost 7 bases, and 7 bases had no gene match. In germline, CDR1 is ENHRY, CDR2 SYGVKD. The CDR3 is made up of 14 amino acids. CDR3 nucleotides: TGTGCCATCACAGCGGGACAGGGGATTTACGAGCAGTACTTC. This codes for CAITAGQGIYEQYF.